A selection of T cell receptor beta chains follows, all from one sample in a study of T cell responses to AZD1222 COVID-19 vaccine. Sequencing was performed with immunoSEQ multiplex PCR; in TCRdb, only in-frame clones are kept and a portion is missing. The sample yields 45,000 to 65,000 clones, about 80% seen once. The sample was peripheral blood, taken 28 days after the second AZD1222 dose. These receptors came from an adult who received the AZD1222 COVID-19 vaccine. Each CDR3 is given with its conserved first and last residue. Fields, in order: D gene, V gene, CDR3 protein. D genes are given only for firm matches.

-	TRBV10-3	CATLQDSLDIQYF
-	TRBV5-6	CASSLSAVNYGYTF
TRBD1	TRBV28	CASREPGGTEAFF
TRBD1	TRBV7-2	CASSSAGGRGETQYF
-	TRBV9	CASSVQGNTDTQYF
-	TRBV9	CASSVAGANVLTF
TRBD2	TRBV4-2	CASSQDPSGSLNEQYF
-	TRBV27	CASSFEGWFSPLHF
TRBD2	TRBV6-2/TRBV6-3	CASSYPLGLAGLYNEQFF
TRBD1	TRBV9	CASSTGDYTDTQYF
-	TRBV28	CASSVGGNAGYGYTF
TRBD1	TRBV5-4	CASRPGTGAYNEQFF
-	TRBV6-5	CASSPQGHEKLFF
-	TRBV18	CASSHSQENEKLFF
TRBD1	TRBV2	CAKATTGGNEKLFF
-	TRBV9	CASSARTSPLYNEQFF
-	TRBV28	CASSSHSRNTEAFF
-	TRBV28	CASTQGQEQFF
-	TRBV6-5	CASSYDGGDTIYF
TRBD1	TRBV14	CASSQGGQFSYNEQFF
-	TRBV28	CASSLYWVTYEQYF
-	TRBV18	CASSPVLRRELFF
-	TRBV27	CASSLRSNTEAFF
-	TRBV6-5	CASSRTDEYGYTF
TRBD1	TRBV5-4	CASSLGQGRMNTEAFF
-	TRBV18	CASSPGRTKNIQYF
-	TRBV7-6	CASSLSWGNQPQHF
-	TRBV5-1	CASSLESYEQYF
-	TRBV29-1	CSVGSGRGAEAFF
-	TRBV6-5	CASRDTVGRAHF
-	TRBV6-5	CASSYLNGGRPYEQYF